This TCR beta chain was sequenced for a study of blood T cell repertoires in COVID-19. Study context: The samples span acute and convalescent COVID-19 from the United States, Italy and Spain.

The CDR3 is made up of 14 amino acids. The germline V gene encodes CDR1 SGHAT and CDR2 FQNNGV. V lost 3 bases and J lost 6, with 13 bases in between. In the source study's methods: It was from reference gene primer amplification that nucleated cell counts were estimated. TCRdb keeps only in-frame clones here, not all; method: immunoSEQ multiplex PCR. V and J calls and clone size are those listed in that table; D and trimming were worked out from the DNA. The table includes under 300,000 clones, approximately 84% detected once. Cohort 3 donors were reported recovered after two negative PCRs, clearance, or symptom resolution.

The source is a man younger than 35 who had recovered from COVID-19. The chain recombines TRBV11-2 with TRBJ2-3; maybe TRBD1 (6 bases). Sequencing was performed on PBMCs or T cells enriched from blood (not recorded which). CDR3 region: CASSFQGQGDTQYF. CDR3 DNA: TGTGCCAGCAGCTTCCAGGGGCAGGGGGATACGCAGTATTTT.